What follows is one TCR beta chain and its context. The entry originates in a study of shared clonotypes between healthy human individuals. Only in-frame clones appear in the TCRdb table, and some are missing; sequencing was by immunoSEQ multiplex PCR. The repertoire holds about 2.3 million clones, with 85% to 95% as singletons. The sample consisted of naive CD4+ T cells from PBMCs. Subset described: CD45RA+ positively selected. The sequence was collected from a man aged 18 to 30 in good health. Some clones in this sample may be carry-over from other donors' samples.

The CDR3 region is CASSLVRQRPPVEQYF. The CDR3 nucleotides read TGTGCCAGCAGCTTAGTCCGACAGCGGCCCCCAGTCGAGCAGTACTTC. This sequence joins TRBV27 and TRBJ2-7, with D possibly called TRBD1 or TRBD2 (5 bases each). V lost 6 bases to trimming and J lost 6 bases, with 24 bases between them. CDR1 and CDR2 (germline): MNHEY, SMNVEV (reference sequence). The CDR3 is 16 amino acids.